The count of the clone carrying this T cell receptor (beta chain) is one. Its antigen is as yet unknown. The data belong to a study of T cell responses to AZD1222 COVID-19 vaccine. About the research overall: Doses given second, at about 4 or about 12 weeks, were pooled.

Method: immunoSEQ multiplex PCR; TCRdb's copy keeps in-frame clones and lacks some. Of over 150,000 clones detected, roughly 87% appear once; the ten largest clones hold 2.6%. The V end was cut by 3 bases, the J end by 7 bases, with 10 bases between. The CDR3 length is 13 residues. Germline V lookup: CDR1 SNHLY, CDR2 FYNNEI. Findings of the study overall: Spike-spanning, vaccine-associated CD4 TCRs were dominant at 160-218 and 743-854.

This clonotype was obtained from an adult in good health. The chain recombines TRBV2 with TRBJ1-5; D uncertain. Sequences were derived from peripheral blood, sampled on day 0 of AZD1222 vaccination. CDR3 residues: CASSERVSQPQHF. CDR3 sequence (DNA): TGTGCCAGCAGTGAGAGGGTAAGCCAGCCCCAGCATTTT.